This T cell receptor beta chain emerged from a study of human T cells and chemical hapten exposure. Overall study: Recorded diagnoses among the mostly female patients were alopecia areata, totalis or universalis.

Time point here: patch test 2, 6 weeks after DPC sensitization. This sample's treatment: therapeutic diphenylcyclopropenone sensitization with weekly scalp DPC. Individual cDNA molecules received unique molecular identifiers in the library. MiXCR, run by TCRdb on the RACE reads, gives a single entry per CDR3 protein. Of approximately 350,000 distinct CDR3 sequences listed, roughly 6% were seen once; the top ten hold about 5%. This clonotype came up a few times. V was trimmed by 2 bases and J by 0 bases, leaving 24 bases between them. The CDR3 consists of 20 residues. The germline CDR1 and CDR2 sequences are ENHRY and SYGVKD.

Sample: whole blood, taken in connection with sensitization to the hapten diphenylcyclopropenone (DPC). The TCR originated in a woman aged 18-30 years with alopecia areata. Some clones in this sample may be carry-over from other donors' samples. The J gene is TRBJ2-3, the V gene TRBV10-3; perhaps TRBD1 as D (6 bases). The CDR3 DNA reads TGTGCCATCAGTGAGACAGACAGGCCCATCTCAAGTCCTAGCACAGATACGCAGTATTTT. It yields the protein CAISETDRPISSPSTDTQYF.